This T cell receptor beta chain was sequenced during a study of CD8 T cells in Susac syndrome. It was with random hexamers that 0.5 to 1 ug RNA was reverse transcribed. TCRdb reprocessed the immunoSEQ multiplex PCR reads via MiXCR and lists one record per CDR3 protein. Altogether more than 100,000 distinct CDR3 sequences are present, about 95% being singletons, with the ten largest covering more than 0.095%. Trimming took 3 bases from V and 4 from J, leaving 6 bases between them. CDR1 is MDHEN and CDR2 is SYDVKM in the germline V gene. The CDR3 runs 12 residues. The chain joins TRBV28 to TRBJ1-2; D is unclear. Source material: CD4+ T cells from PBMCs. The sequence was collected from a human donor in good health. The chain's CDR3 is CASSFEGYGYTF. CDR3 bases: TGTGCCAGCAGTTTTGAAGGCTATGGCTACACCTTC.